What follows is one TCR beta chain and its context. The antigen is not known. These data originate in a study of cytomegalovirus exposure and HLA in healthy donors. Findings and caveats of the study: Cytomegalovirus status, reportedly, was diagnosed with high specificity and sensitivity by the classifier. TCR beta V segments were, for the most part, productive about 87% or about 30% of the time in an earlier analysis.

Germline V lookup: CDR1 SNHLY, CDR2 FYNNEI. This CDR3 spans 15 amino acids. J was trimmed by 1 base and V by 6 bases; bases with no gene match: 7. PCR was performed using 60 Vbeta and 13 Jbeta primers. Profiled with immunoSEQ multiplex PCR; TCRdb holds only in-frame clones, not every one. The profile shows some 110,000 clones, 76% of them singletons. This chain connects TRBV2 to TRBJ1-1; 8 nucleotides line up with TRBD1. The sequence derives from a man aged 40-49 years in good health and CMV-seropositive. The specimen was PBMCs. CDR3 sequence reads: CASRVGTGGNTEAFF. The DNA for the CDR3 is TGTGCCAGCAGAGTTGGGACAGGCGGGAACACTGAAGCTTTCTTT.